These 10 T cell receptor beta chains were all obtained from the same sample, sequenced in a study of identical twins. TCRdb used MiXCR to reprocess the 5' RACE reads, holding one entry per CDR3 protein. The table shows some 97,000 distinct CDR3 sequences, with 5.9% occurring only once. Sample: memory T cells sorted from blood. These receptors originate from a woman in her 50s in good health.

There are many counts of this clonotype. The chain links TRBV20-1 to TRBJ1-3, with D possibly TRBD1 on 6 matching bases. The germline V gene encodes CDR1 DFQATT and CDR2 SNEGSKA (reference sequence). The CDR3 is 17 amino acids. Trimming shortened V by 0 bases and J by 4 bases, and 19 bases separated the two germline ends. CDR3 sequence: CSARDEFRGLAGNTIYF. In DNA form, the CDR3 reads TGCAGTGCTAGAGACGAATTCCGGGGGCTCGCAGGAAACACCATATATTTT.

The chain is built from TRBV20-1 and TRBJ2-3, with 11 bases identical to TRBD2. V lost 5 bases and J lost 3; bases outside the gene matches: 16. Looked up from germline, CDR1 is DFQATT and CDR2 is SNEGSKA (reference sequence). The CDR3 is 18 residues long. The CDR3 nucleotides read TGCAGTGCTCGTACTCTACCGTTAGCGGGAGGGCCGACAGATACGCAGTATTTT. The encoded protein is CSARTLPLAGGPTDTQYF.

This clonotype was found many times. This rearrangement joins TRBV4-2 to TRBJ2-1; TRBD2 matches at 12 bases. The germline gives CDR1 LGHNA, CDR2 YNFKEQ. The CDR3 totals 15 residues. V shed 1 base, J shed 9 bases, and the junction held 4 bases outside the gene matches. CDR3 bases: TGTGCCAGCAGCCAAGGGGCTAGCGGGAGGGCTGAGCAGTTCTTC. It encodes CASSQGASGRAEQFF.

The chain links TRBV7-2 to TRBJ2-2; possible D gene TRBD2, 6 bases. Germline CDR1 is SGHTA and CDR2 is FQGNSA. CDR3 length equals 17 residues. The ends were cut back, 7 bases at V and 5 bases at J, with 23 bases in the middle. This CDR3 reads CASNAQVAGLRTGELFF. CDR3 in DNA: TGTGCCAGCAACGCACAGGTTGCGGGATTAAGGACCGGGGAGCTGTTTTTT.

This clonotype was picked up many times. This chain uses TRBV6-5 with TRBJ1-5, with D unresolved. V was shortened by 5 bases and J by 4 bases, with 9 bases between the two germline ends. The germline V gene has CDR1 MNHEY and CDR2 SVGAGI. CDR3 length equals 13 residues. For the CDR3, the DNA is TGTGCCAGCAGTGAGACGCTGAATCAGCCCCAGCATTTT. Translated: CASSETLNQPQHF.

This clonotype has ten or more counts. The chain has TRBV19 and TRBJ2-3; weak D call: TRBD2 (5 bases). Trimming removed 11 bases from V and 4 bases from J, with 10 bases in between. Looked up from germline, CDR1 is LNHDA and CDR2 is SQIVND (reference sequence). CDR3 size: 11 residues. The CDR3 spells CAASSSDTQYF. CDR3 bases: TGTGCCGCTTCTAGCTCAGATACGCAGTATTTT.

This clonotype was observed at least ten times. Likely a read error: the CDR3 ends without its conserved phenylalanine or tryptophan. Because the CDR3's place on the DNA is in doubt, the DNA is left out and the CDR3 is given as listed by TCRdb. The CDR3 reads CSAAHSGTAPLY. The rearrangement uses TRBV20-1 and TRBJ1-4; the table gives TRBD1 as D, unverified against the DNA. Germline V CDR1 and CDR2: DFQATT, SNEGSKA (reference sequence). Both ends counted, the CDR3 spans 12 residues.

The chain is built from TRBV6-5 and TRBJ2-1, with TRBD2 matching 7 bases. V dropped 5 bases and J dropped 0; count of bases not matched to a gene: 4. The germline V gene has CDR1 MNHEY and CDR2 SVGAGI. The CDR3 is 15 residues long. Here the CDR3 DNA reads TGTGCCAGCAGTAAAGCGGGGAGCTCCTACAATGAGCAGTTCTTC. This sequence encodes CASSKAGSSYNEQFF.

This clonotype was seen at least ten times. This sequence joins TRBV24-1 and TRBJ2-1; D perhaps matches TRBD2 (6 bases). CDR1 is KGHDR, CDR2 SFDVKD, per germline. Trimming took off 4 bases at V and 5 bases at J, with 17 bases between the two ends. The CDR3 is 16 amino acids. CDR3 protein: CATSDPGKEGDNEQFF. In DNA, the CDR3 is TGTGCCACCAGTGACCCCGGGAAGGAGGGAGACAATGAGCAGTTCTTC.

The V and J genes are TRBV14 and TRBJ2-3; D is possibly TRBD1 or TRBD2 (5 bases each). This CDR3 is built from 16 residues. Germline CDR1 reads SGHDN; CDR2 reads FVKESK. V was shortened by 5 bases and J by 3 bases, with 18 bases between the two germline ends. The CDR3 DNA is TGTGCCAGCAGCACTGGGGACCCTGGGAGAACAGATACGCAGTATTTT. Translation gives CASSTGDPGRTDTQYF.